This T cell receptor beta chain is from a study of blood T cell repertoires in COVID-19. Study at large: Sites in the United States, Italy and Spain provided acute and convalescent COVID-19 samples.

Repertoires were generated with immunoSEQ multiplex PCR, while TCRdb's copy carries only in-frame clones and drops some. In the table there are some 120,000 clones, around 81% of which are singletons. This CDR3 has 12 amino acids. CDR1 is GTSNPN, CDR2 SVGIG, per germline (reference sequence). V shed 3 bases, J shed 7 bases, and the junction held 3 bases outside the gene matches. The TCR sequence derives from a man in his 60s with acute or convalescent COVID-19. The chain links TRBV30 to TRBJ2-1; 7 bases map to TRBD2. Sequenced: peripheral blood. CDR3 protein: CAWRLGGNEQFF. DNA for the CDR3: TGTGCCTGGAGGCTGGGAGGGAATGAGCAGTTCTTC.